This T cell receptor (beta chain) was identified during a study of blood T cell repertoires in COVID-19. V lost 6 bases and J lost 0, with 11 bases in between. Germline V lookup: CDR1 SGHTA, CDR2 FQGTGA. The CDR3 is made up of 15 amino acids. This clone was counted once. The protocol was immunoSEQ multiplex PCR, while the TCRdb copy is restricted to in-frame clones and leaves out a portion. The sample includes 91,000 or so clones, 70% to 90% of them seen just once. This rearrangement joins TRBV7-3 to TRBJ2-2, with no clear D. This sequence was found in a woman aged 55-75 years in a cohort sampled during active or convalescent COVID-19. Sequenced sample: peripheral blood. The CDR3 region is CASRLAGPNTGELFF. The CDR3 nucleotides are TGTGCCAGCAGGCTCGCAGGCCCGAACACCGGGGAGCTGTTTTTT.